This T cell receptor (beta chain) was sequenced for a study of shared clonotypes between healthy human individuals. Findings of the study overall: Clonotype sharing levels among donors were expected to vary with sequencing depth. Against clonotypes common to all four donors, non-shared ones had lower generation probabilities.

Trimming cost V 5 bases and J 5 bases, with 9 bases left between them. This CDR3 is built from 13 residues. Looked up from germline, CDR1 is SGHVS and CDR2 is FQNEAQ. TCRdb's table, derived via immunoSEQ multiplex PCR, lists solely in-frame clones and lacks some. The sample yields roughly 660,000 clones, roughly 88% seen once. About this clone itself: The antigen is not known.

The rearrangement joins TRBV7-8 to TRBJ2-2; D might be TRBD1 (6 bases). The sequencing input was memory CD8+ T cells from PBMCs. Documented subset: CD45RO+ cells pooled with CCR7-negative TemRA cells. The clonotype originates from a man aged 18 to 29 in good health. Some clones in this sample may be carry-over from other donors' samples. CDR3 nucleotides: TGTGCCAGCAGCCCAGGGGTAACCGGGGAGCTGTTTTTT. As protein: CASSPGVTGELFF. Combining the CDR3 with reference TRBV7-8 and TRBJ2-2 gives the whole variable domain GAGVSQSPRYKVAKRGQDVALRCDPISGHVSLFWYQQALGQGPEFLTYFQNEAQLDKSGLPSDRFFAERPEGSVSTLKIQRTQQEDSAVYLCASSPGVTGELFFGEGSRLTVL.